This paragraph covers one TCR beta chain sequence. Its cognate antigen is unknown. This record comes from a study of post-analysis software for immune sequencing data. General study points: Comparison of patients with controls showed five TRBV segments more frequent in patients, TRBV5-6, TRBV5-1 and TRBV20-1 among them.

The TCR beta cDNA libraries carried unique molecular identifiers. Input populations of roughly 0.9 to 10 million T cells gave rise to about 480,000 cDNA molecules. TCRdb re-called the PCR reads with MiXCR, one entry per CDR3 protein. The sample contains 250,000 to 300,000 distinct CDR3 sequences, about 40% of which appear only once. V was clipped by 6 bases and J by 5 bases; unmatched bases: 14. The V gene's germline CDR1 is SGHVS and CDR2 FNYEAQ. The CDR3 has 17 residues. The chain recombines TRBV7-6 with TRBJ2-7; TRBD2 matches at 12 bases. The material sequenced was blood. The sequence came from a girl aged 5-17 years with multiple sclerosis. The CDR3 bases are TGTGCCAGCAGAACCGCCGGGACTAGCGGGCACCCCGACGAGCAGTACTTC. Translation gives CASRTAGTSGHPDEQYF.